This T cell receptor beta chain was profiled in a study of CD4 T cell repertoires in COVID-19. CDR1 and CDR2 from the germline V gene are MDHEN and SYDVKM. This CDR3 region has 14 residues. The V segment lost 8 bases and the J segment 2 bases; nucleotides outside the gene matches: 4. This clone was counted a single time. Measured with immunoSEQ multiplex PCR; TCRdb has only the in-frame clones, and not every one. The profile covers fewer than 100,000 clones, with 83% appearing a single time and around 0.59% taken by the ten largest. The TCR sequence derives from a human donor who had COVID-19. The gene calls are TRBV28 and TRBJ2-1; 9 bases fit TRBD2. Sequenced here: CD4+ T cells from peripheral blood, sampled after recovery from COVID-19. As DNA, the CDR3 is TGTGCCAGCGGGGGACTAGCTGCCTACAATGAGCAGTTCTTC. The encoded protein is CASGGLAAYNEQFF. The variable domain in full, with the rest retrieved from reference TRBV28 and TRBJ2-1, is DVKVTQSSRYLVKRTGEKVFLECVQDMDHENMFWYRQDPGLGLRLIYFSYDVKMKEKGDIPEGYSVSREKKERFSLILESASTNQTSMYLCASGGLAAYNEQFFGPGTRLTVL.